This T cell receptor beta chain was profiled in a study of a mutant IDH1 vaccine in newly diagnosed glioma (dated by TCRdb to the early 2020s). With respect to the entire study: Across visits V03 through V10, patients got a total of eight vaccinations, given in weeks 1, 3, 5, 7, 11, 15, 19 and 23. In the chemotherapy-containing groups, vaccination started alongside temozolomide cycles, whereas in patients who had radiotherapy alone it started 4-6 weeks after radiotherapy. Of the 25 to 40 treated patients, about 62% were male and approximately 38% were female, and the mean age was roughly 40 years. Prior to enrollment, patients had been given standard therapy consisting of radiotherapy alone, temozolomide alone, or radiochemotherapy with temozolomide, with the combination given to most patients. Peripheral blood samples were drawn at six visits, namely V03 (baseline), V05, V07, V10, V12 and V13. For exploratory analyses, about two dozen treated patients had longitudinal TCRB deep sequencing done wherever samples were available.

The library was prepared using the immunoSEQ multiplex PCR assay. The hsTCRB Kit was used according to the manufacturer's protocol to amplify rearranged TCR beta chain sequences. An Illumina MiSeq was used to sequence the TCRB libraries. The source study handled its data this way. Demultiplexing, trimming and gene mapping were performed with the kit vendor's proprietary platform. TCRdb retrieved this table from immuneACCESS and kept in-frame rearrangements only. Not all clones are present; in checked studies, unresolved V genes account for under half, and no reason is known for the remainder. V and J calls and clone size are given by that table; D and trimming were obtained from the DNA. Across this sample there are 52,000 or so clones, with approximately 80% seen only once. Jointly, the top ten make up roughly 3.3% of the sample. Results the study describes overall, beyond this receptor: Immune responses induced by the vaccine were seen in 90% to 95% of patients across multiple MHC alleles. Availability determined which PBMC samples were chosen for TCRB deep sequencing. Pseudoprogression seemed to be unrelated to changes in the top peripheral T cell clonotypes found by TCRB sequencing. According to the authors, sample limitations meant that analyses of patient blood samples could not be reproduced.

This clone was counted only a few times. Its recognized antigen is unknown. Per-base quality was not reported, and no clone a single base away is much larger than it. The time point label on this specimen signifies: week 5, during vaccination. Each vaccine dose was 300 ug of a 20-mer mutant IDH1 peptide in Montanide, given subcutaneously with topical imiquimod. Newly diagnosed WHO grade 3 or 4 IDH1-mutant astrocytomas showing loss of nuclear ATRX were present in the donors. The samples were drawn from NOA16, a multicentre, single-arm, open-label phase I trial in Germany that tested a mutant IDH1 peptide vaccine in humans for the first time. Genomic DNA for TCRB sequencing was extracted from EDTA blood using the DNeasy Blood and Tissue Kit. The TCR sequence derives from a woman younger than 35 with glioma. Some clones in this sample may be carry-over from other donors' samples. Sequenced material: PBMCs, taken from a glioma patient whose treatment included an IDH1 peptide vaccine.

The CDR3 here reads CASSEAPGVTEAFF. The nucleotides read TGTGCCAGCAGTGAAGCACCCGGGGTGACTGAAGCTTTCTTT. This sequence uses TRBV6-1 and TRBJ1-1; no D gene can be assigned with confidence. CDR1 and CDR2 were assigned from the germline V gene as MNHNS and SASEGT. The germline ends are 10 bases apart after V is trimmed by 0 bases and J by 5 bases. Inclusive of the bounding cysteine and phenylalanine, the CDR3 is 14 residues long. Only the CDR3 portion is preserved as DNA: 42 bases, with reading frame beginning at the first base.